Listed here are 8 T cell receptor beta chains from one sample, sequenced in a study of cytomegalovirus exposure and HLA in healthy donors. Method: immunoSEQ multiplex PCR; TCRdb's copy keeps in-frame clones and lacks some. There are over 100,000 clones in the sample; 89% occur only once, and 3% to 4% lies in the top ten. The sequenced sample consisted of PBMCs. These receptors all come from a man aged 25-40 years in good health and CMV-seronegative.

This chain joins TRBV4-2 and TRBJ1-5; no reliable D call. Trimming cost V 4 bases and J 0 bases, with 7 bases left between them. This CDR3 has 14 amino acids. CDR1 and CDR2 from the germline V gene are LGHNA and YNFKEQ. This CDR3 is CASSPLDSNQPQHF. The CDR3, as DNA: TGTGCCAGCAGCCCGCTAGATAGCAATCAGCCCCAGCATTTT.

The chain joins TRBV6-4 to TRBJ1-2, with 9 positions matching TRBD1. V lost 0 bases to trimming and J lost 8 bases; unmatched junction nucleotides: 7. Germline-derived CDR1 and CDR2 are MRHNA and SNTAGT. The CDR3 length is 15 residues. In nucleotides, the CDR3 is TGTGCCAGCAGTGACTCGCGGACAGGGGTGTGGGGCTACACCTTC. Translating it yields CASSDSRTGVWGYTF.

The rearrangement uses TRBV2 and TRBJ1-1; no clear D gene. Germline V gene lookup returns CDR1 SNHLY and CDR2 FYNNEI. This CDR3 comprises 14 residues. V lost 1 base and J lost 1, with 7 bases in between. The CDR3 DNA sequence: TGTGCCAGCAGTGAAGTTGCCGGGAACACTGAAGCTTTCTTT. Translated: CASSEVAGNTEAFF.

This clone has only a few counts. The CDR3 bases are TGTGCCAGCAGCTCGACAGGTTGGACTGAAGCTTTCTTT. It codes for CASSSTGWTEAFF. The genes are TRBV7-6 and TRBJ1-1; maybe TRBD1 (6 bases). CDR3 length: 13 amino acids. Germline V gene sequence: CDR1 SGHVS, CDR2 FNYEAQ. Trimming removed 4 bases from V and 5 bases from J, with 11 bases in between.

The chain combines TRBV28 with TRBJ1-4, with TRBD1 matching over 10 bases. The V gene end was trimmed by 1 base and the J gene end by 7 bases; junction bases not matched to a gene: 12. This CDR3 contains 18 residues. CDR1 and CDR2 (germline): MDHEN, SYDVKM. The CDR3 loop reads CASSLSTFGGTGVEKLFF. The CDR3 nucleotides read TGTGCCAGCAGTTTATCAACGTTCGGCGGGACAGGGGTTGAAAAACTGTTTTTT.

The chain has TRBV19 and TRBJ1-1; D remains unclear. This CDR3 has 15 amino acids. Trimming removed 5 bases at V and 5 bases at J, with 18 bases between. The V gene's germline CDR1 is LNHDA and CDR2 SQIVND (reference sequence). The CDR3 protein is CASSVTDTVVTEAFF. The DNA for the CDR3 is TGTGCCAGTAGTGTAACCGACACAGTAGTGACTGAAGCTTTCTTT.

V usage is TRBV7-9 and J usage is TRBJ2-5; 14 positions agree with TRBD2. The V gene end was trimmed by 5 bases and the J gene end by 2 bases; junction bases not matched to a gene: 4. Per the germline V gene, CDR1 is SEHNR and CDR2 is FQNEAQ (reference sequence). The CDR3 covers 16 residues. Here the CDR3 DNA reads TGTGCCAGCAGCCCAGGACTAGCGGGGGGACAAGAGACCCAGTACTTC. Translating it yields CASSPGLAGGQETQYF.

The rearrangement uses TRBV7-9 and TRBJ2-1, with D possibly TRBD1 on 6 matching bases. Trimming removed 4 bases from V and 4 bases from J, with 14 bases in between. The length of the CDR3 is 15 residues. Germline V gives CDR1 SEHNR, CDR2 FQNEAQ (reference sequence). As DNA, the CDR3 is TGTGCCAGCAGCTCCAATCGGGACAATTACAATGAGCAGTTCTTC. Translating it yields CASSSNRDNYNEQFF.